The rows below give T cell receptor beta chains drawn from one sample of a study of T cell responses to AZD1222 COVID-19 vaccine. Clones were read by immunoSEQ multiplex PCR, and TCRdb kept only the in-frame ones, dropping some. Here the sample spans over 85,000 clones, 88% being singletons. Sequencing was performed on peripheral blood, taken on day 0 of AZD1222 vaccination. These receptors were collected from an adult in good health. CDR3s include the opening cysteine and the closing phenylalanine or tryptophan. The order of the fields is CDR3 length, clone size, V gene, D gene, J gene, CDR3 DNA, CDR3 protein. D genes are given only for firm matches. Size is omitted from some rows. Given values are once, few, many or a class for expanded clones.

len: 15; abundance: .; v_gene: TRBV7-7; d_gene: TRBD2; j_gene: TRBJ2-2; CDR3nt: TGTGCCAGCAGAGGACTAGTTGAGGACACCGGGGAGCTGTTTTTT; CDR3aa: CASRGLVEDTGELFF
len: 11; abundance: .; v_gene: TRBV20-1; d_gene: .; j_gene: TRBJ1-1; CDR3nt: TGCAGTGCTCGTGGGGGAACTGAAGCTTTCTTT; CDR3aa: CSARGGTEAFF
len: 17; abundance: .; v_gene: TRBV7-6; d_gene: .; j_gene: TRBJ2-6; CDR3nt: TGTGCCAGCAGCAAGAGTGTCCCCAACTCTGGGGCCAACGTCCTGACTTTC; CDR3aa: CASSKSVPNSGANVLTF
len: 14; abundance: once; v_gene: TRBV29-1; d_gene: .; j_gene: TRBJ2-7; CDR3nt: TGCAGCGTTGAAGATCAGACGGGGACCTACGAGCAGTACTTC; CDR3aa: CSVEDQTGTYEQYF
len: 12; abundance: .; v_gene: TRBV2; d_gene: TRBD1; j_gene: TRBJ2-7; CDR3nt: TGTGCCACAGGGGGCAGCTCCTACGAGCAGTACTTC; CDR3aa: CATGGSSYEQYF
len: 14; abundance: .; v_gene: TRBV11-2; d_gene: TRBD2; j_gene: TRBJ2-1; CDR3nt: TGTGCCAGCAGCTTAGGCGGGAGTGGTGGTGAGCAGTTCTTC; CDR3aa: CASSLGGSGGEQFF
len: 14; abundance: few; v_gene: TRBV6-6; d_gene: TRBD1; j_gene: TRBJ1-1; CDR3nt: TGTGCCAGCAGTTACGACAGGGACAACACTGAAGCTTTCTTT; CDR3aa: CASSYDRDNTEAFF
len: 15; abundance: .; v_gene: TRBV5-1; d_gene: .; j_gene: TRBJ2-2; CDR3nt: TGCGCCAGCAGCTTGCAGGGACAAACACCCGGGGAGCTGTTTTTT; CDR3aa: CASSLQGQTPGELFF
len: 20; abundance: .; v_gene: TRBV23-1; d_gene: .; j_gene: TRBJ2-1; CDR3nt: TGCGCCAGCAATCCCCTGGTGCGGGACACCTTGCCCCGGAATGACAATGAGCAGTTCTTC; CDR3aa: CASNPLVRDTLPRNDNEQFF
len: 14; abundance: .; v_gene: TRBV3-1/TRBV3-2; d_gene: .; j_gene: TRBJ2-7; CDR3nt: TGTGCCAGCAGCCAATTTACATCGGCCGACGAGCAGTACTTC; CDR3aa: CASSQFTSADEQYF
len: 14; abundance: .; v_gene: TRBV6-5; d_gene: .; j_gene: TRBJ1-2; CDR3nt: TGTGCCAGCAATACGGCCACCGGGGTGCATGGCTACACCTTC; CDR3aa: CASNTATGVHGYTF
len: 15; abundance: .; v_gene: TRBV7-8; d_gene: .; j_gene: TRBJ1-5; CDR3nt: TGTGCCAGCAGCTTATCAGGCTCTAGCAATCAGCCCCAGCATTTT; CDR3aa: CASSLSGSSNQPQHF
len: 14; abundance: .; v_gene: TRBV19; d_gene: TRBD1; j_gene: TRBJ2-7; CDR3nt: TGTGCCAGTAGCGGGACAGGGGGCGCCTACGAGCAGTACTTC; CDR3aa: CASSGTGGAYEQYF
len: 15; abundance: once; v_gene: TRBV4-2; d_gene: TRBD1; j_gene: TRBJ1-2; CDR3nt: TGTGCCAGCAGCCACGCAGAGGGACAGGGGGATGGCTACACCTTC; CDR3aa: CASSHAEGQGDGYTF
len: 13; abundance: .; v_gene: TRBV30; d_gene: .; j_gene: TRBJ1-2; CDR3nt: TGTGCCTGGCGGACGGAAGCTAACTATGGCTACACCTTC; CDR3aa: CAWRTEANYGYTF